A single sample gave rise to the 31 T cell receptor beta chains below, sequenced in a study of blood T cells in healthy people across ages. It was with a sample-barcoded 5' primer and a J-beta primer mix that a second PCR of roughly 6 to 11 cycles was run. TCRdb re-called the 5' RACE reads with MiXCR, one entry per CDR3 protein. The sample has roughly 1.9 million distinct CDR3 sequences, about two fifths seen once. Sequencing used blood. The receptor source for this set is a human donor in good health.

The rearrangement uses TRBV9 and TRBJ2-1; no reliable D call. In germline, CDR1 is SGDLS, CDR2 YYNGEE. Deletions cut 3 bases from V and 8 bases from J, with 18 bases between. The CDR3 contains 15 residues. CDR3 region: CASSAGGGFRHEQFF. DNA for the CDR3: TGTGCCAGCAGCGCTGGCGGTGGGTTCAGACATGAGCAGTTCTTC. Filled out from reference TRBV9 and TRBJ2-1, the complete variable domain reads DSGVTQTPKHLITATGQRVTLRCSPRSGDLSVYWYQQSLDQGLQFLIQYYNGEERAKGNILERFSAQQFPDLHSELNLSSLELGDSALYFCASSAGGGFRHEQFFGPGTRLTVL.

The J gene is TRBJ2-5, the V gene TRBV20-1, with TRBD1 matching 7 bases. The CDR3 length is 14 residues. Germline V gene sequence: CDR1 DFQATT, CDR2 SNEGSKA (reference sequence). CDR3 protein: CALRGRGNQETQYF. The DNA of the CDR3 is TGCGCACTCCGGGGCAGGGGGAATCAAGAGACCCAGTACTTC.

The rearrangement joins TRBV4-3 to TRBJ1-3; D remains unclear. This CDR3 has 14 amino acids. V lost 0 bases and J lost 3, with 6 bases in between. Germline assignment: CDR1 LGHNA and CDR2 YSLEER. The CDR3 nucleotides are TGCGCCAGCAGCCAAGATGCCCGTGGAAACACCATATATTTT. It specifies CASSQDARGNTIYF.

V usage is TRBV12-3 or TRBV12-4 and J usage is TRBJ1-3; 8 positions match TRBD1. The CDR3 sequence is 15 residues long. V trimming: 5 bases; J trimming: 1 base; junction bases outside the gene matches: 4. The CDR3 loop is CASSRDRMSGNTIYF. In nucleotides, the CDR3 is TGTGCCAGCAGTCGGGACAGGATGTCTGGAAACACCATATATTTT.

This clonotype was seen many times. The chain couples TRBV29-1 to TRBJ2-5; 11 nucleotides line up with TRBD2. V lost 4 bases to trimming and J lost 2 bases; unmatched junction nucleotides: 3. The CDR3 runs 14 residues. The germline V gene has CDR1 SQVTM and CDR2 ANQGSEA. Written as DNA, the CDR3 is TGCAGCGTTGGGGGACTAGCGGCGCAAGAGACCCAGTACTTC. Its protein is CSVGGLAAQETQYF.

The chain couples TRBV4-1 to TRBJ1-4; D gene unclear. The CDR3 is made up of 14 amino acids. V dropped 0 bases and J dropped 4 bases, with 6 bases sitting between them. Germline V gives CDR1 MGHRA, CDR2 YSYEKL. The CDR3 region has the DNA TGCGCCAGCAGCCAAGATTGGAGTAATGAAAAACTGTTTTTT. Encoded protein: CASSQDWSNEKLFF.

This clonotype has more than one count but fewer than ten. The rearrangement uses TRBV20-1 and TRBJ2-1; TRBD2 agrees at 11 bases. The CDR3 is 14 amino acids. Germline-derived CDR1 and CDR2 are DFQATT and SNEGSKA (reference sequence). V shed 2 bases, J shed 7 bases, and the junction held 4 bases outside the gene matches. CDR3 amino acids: CSARPSGGTNEQFF. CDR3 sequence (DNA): TGCAGTGCTAGACCTAGCGGGGGGACGAATGAGCAGTTCTTC.

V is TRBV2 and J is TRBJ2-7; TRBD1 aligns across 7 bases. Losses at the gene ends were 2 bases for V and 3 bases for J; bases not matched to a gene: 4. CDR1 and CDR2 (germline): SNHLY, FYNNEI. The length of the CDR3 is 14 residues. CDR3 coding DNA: TGTGCCAGCAGTGAACAGGGGGTACTCTACGAGCAGTACTTC. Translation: CASSEQGVLYEQYF.

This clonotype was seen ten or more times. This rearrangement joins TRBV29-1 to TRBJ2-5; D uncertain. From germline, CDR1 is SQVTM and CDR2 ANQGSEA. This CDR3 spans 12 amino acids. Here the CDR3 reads CRAGDFGETQYF. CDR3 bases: TGCAGGGCTGGGGATTTCGGAGAGACCCAGTACTTC.

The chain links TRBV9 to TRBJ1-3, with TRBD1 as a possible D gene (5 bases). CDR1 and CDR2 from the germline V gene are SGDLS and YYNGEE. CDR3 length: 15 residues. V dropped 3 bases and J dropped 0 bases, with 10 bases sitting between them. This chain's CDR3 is CASSAWGSSGNTIYF. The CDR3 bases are TGTGCCAGCAGCGCCTGGGGGTCCTCTGGAAACACCATATATTTT.

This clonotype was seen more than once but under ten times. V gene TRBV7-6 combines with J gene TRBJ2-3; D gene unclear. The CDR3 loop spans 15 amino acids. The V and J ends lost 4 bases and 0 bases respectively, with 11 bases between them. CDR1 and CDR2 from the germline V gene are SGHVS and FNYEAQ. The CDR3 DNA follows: TGTGCCAGCAGCTGGACCCAATCTAGCACAGATACGCAGTATTTT. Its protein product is CASSWTQSSTDTQYF.

Here the CDR3 DNA reads TGCGCCAGCAGCTTGGACCTGATGGGAACTGAAGCTTTCTTT. As protein: CASSLDLMGTEAFF. The chain is built from TRBV5-1 and TRBJ1-1; no definite D call. The CDR3 spans 14 residues. CDR1 is SGHRS and CDR2 is YFSETQ in the germline V gene. Trimming took 0 bases from V and 5 from J, leaving 11 bases between them.

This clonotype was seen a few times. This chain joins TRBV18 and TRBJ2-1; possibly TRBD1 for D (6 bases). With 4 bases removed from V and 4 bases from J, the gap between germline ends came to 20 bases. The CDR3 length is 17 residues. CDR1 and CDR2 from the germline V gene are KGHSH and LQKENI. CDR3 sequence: CASSRWTAGDAYNEQFF. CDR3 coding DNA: TGTGCCAGCTCACGCTGGACAGCTGGGGACGCTTACAATGAGCAGTTCTTC.

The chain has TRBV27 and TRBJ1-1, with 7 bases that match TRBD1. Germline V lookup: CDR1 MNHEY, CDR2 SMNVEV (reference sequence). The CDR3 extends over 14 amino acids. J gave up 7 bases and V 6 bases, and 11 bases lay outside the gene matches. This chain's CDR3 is CASRTSGTALEAFF. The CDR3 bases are TGTGCCAGCAGAACCTCAGGGACAGCACTTGAAGCTTTCTTT.

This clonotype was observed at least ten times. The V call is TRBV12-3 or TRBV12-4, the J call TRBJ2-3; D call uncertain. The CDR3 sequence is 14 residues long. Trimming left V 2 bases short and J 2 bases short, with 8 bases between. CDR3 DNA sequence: TGTGCCAGCAGTTTAAGGAGATCCACAGATACGCAGTATTTT. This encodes CASSLRRSTDTQYF.

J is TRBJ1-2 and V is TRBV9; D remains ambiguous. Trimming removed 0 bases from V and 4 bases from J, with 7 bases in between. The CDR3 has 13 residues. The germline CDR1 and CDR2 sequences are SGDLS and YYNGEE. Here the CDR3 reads CASSVEQAYGYTF. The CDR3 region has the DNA TGTGCCAGCAGCGTAGAGCAGGCCTATGGCTACACCTTC.

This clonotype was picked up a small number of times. The CDR3 sequence is CASSNPTSGGAKYF. In nucleotides, the CDR3 is TGTGCCAGCAGCAACCCGACTAGCGGGGGGGCCAAGTATTTT. This chain links TRBV7-9 with TRBJ2-3; 14 nucleotides match TRBD2. Looked up from germline, CDR1 is SEHNR and CDR2 is FQNEAQ (reference sequence). V lost 5 bases, J lost 13 bases, and 8 bases stayed unmatched. This CDR3 is built from 14 residues. The entire variable domain, with the rest obtained from reference TRBV7-9 and TRBJ2-3, is as follows: DTGVSQNPRHKITKRGQNVTFRCDPISEHNRLYWYRQTLGQGPEFLTYFQNEAQLEKSRLLSDRFSAERPKGSFSTLEIQRTEQGDSAMYLCASSNPTSGGAKYFGPGTRLTVL.

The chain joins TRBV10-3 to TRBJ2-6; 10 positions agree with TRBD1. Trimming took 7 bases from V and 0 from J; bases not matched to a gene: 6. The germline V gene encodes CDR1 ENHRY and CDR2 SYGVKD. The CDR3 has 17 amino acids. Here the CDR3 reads CAITTGTGDSGANVLTF. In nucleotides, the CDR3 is TGTGCCATCACAACCGGGACAGGGGACTCTGGGGCCAACGTCCTGACTTTC.

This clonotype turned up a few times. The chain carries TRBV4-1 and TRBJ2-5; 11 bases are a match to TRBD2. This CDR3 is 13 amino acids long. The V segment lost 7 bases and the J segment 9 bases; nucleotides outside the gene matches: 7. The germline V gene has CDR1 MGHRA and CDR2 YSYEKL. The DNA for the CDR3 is TGCGCCAGCAAGCCAAGTAGCGGGGGGGCCCAGTACTTC. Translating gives CASKPSSGGAQYF.

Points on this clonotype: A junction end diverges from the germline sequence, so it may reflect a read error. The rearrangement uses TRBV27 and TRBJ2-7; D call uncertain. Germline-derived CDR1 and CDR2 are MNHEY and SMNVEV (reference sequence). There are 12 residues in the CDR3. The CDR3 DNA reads TGTGCCGGCAGTTTATTGTCCTACGAGCAGTACTTC. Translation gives CAGSLLSYEQYF.

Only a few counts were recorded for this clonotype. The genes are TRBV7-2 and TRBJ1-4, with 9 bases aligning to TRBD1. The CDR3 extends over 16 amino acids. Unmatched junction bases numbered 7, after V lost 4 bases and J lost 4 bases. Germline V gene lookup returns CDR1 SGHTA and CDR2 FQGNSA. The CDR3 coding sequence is TGTGCCAGCAGCTCCGGGACAGGGCTCCTTAATGAAAAACTGTTTTTT. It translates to CASSSGTGLLNEKLFF.

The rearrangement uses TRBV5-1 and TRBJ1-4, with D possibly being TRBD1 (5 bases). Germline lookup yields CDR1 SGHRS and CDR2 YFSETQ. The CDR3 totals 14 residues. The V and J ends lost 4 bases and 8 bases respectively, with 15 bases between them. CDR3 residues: CASSQGRKGEKLFF. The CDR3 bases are TGCGCCAGCAGCCAGGGACGTAAGGGGGAAAAACTGTTTTTT.

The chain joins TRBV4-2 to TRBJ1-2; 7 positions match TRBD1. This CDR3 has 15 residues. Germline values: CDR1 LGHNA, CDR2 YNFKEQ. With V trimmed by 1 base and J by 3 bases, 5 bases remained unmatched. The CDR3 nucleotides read TGTGCCAGCAGCCAAGCAGGGGGTTCGGACTATGGCTACACCTTC. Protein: CASSQAGGSDYGYTF.

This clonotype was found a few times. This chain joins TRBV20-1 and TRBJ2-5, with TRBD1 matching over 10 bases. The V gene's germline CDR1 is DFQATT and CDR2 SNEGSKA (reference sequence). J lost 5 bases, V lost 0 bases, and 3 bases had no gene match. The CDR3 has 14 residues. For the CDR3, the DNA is TGCAGTGCTAGAGAGACAGGGGGCACGGAGACCCAGTACTTC. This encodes CSARETGGTETQYF.

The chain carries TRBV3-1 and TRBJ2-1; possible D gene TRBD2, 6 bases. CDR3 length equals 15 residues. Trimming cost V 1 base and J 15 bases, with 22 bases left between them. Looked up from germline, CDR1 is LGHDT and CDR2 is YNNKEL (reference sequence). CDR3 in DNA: TGTGCCAGCAGCCAAGGACCCTTTGCCGGGAGCCAACCGTTCTTC. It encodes CASSQGPFAGSQPFF.

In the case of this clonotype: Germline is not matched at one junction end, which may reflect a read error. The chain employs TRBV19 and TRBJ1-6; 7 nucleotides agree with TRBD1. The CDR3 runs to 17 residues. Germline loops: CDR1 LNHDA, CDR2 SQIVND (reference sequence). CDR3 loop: CASSTLIDRVGNSPLHF. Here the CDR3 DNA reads TGTGCCAGCAGTACCCTCATCGACAGGGTGGGGAATTCACCCCTCCACTTT.

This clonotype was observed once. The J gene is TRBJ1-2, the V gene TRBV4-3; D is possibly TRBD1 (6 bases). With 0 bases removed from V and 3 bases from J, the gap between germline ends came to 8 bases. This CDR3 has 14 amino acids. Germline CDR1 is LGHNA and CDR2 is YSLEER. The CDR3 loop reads CASSQEHRDYGYTF. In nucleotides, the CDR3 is TGCGCCAGCAGCCAAGAACACAGGGACTATGGCTACACCTTC.

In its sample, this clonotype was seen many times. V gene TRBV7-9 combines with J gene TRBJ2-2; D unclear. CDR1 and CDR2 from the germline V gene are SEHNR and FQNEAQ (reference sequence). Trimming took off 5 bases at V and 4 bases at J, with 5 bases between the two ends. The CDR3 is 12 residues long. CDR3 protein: CASSPGTGELFF. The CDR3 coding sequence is TGTGCCAGCAGCCCGGGCACCGGGGAGCTGTTTTTT.

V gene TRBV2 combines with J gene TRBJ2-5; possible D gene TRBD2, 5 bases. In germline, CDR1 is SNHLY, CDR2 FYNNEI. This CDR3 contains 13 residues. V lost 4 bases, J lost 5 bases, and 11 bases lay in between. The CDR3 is CASSGPGGETQYF. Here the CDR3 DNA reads TGTGCCAGCAGTGGCCCTGGCGGGGAGACCCAGTACTTC.

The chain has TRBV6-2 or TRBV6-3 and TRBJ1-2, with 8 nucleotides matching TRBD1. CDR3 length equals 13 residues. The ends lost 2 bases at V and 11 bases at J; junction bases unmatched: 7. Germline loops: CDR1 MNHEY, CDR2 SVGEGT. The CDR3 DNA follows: TGTGCCAGCAGTTACCCCGACAGGGGAGGATACACCTTC. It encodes CASSYPDRGGYTF.

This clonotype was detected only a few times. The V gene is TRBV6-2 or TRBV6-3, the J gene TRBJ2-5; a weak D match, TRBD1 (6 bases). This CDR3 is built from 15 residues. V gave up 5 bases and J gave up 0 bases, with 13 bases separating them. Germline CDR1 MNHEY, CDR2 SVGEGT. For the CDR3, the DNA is TGTGCCAGCAGTATACCCGGGACATACCAAGAGACCCAGTACTTC. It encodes CASSIPGTYQETQYF.